These 29 T cell receptor beta chains came from one sample sequenced in a study of T cell repertoires in cytomegalovirus infection. From the reads, TCRdb called clonotypes with MiXCR, one entry per CDR3 protein. The top ten clones hold roughly 4.8% of a sample with under 200,000 distinct CDR3 sequences, more than 9% of them seen once. The specimen was PBMCs. Receptor source: a human donor in good health (CMV status not recorded). Some clones in this sample may be carry-over from other donors' samples.

Ten or more counts support this clonotype. This sequence joins TRBV28 and TRBJ2-3; 8 positions agree with TRBD1. Germline CDR1 reads MDHEN; CDR2 reads SYDVKM. The CDR3 consists of 14 residues. V shed 4 bases, J shed 3 bases, and the junction held 3 bases outside the gene matches. CDR3 coding DNA: TGTGCCAGCAGTTCGAGACAGGGGACAGATACGCAGTATTTT. Translation gives CASSSRQGTDTQYF.

This sequence joins TRBV7-2 and TRBJ1-4; 7 bases are a match to TRBD1. Per germline, CDR1 SGHTA and CDR2 FQGNSA. This CDR3 has 15 residues. After removal of 5 bases from V and 8 bases from J, the junction contained 11 bases not matched to a gene. CDR3 in DNA: TGTGCCAGCAGCATTAAAACAGGGGCAGAGGAAAAACTGTTTTTT. This codes for CASSIKTGAEEKLFF.

The chain couples TRBV18 to TRBJ2-7; D remains unclear. The germline V gene has CDR1 KGHSH and CDR2 LQKENI. This CDR3 is built from 14 residues. Trimming took off 4 bases at V and 0 bases at J, with 10 bases between the two ends. DNA of the CDR3: TGTGCCAGCTCACGGGCAGCCTTCTCCTACGAGCAGTACTTC. This codes for CASSRAAFSYEQYF. Using reference TRBV18 and TRBJ2-7 for the parts outside the CDR3, the full variable domain is NAGVMQNPRHLVRRRGQEARLRCSPMKGHSHVYWYRQLPEEGLKFMVYLQKENIIDESGMPKERFSAEFPKEGPSILRIQQVVRGDSAAYFCASSRAAFSYEQYFGPGTRLTVT.

This clonotype came up many times. The chain joins TRBV7-2 to TRBJ1-6, with 10 bases fitting TRBD1. This CDR3 has 15 residues. Germline CDR1 is SGHTA and CDR2 is FQGNSA. Losses at the gene ends were 5 bases for V and 11 bases for J; bases not matched to a gene: 9. CDR3 nucleotides: TGTGCCAGCAGCAACGCCGGGACAGGGGTTGCACCCCTCCACTTT. As protein: CASSNAGTGVAPLHF. Full variable domain (outside the CDR3, taken from reference TRBV7-2 and TRBJ1-6): GAGVSQSPSNKVTEKGKDVELRCDPISGHTALYWYRQSLGQGLEFLIYFQGNSAPDKSGLPSDRFSAERTGGSVSTLTIQRTQQEDSAVYLCASSNAGTGVAPLHFGNGTRLTVT.

This clonotype was seen repeatedly, ten times or more. V usage is TRBV7-2 and J usage is TRBJ1-5; tentative D call: TRBD1 (6 bases). The CDR3 length is 15 residues. V was cut by 1 base and J by 6 bases, with 13 bases left in between. CDR1 is SGHTA and CDR2 is FQGNSA in the germline V gene. CDR3: CASSLEGIGGQPQHF. The CDR3 DNA reads as TGTGCCAGCAGCTTAGAGGGGATAGGGGGTCAGCCCCAGCATTTT.

This clonotype has ten or more counts. The chain combines TRBV28 with TRBJ1-1; perhaps TRBD1 as D (6 bases). Between the trimmed V and J ends, which lost 6 bases and 1 base, there was a span of 18 bases. The CDR3 has 16 amino acids. Germline V gene sequence: CDR1 MDHEN, CDR2 SYDVKM. This CDR3 is CASRGGRNRANTEAFF. The DNA for the CDR3 is TGTGCCAGCAGGGGGGGACGGAACAGGGCGAACACTGAAGCTTTCTTT.

Ten or more counts support this clonotype. J is TRBJ1-5 and V is TRBV7-2; TRBD1 might be the D (5 bases). Deletions cut 1 base from V and 7 bases from J, with 11 bases between. Germline V gene lookup returns CDR1 SGHTA and CDR2 FQGNSA. The CDR3 is 14 residues long. CDR3 sequence: CASSLVGGGQPQHF. The CDR3 nucleotides read TGTGCCAGCAGCTTAGTGGGTGGGGGACAGCCCCAGCATTTT.

The chain uses TRBV12-3 or TRBV12-4 and TRBJ1-1; 7 bases fit TRBD1. Trimming removed 7 bases from V and 1 base from J; junction bases left unmatched: 3. This CDR3 is 13 amino acids long. The CDR3 reads CASIGTANTEAFF. CDR3 nucleotides: TGTGCCAGCATCGGGACAGCGAACACTGAAGCTTTCTTT.

As concerns this clonotype: With a much larger clone just one base away, this may be a read error. The chain is built from TRBV19 and TRBJ2-1, with 8 positions matching TRBD2. V shed 2 bases and J 4 bases; nucleotides not matched to a gene: 1. The germline CDR1 and CDR2 sequences are LNHDA and SQIVND (reference sequence). The CDR3 consists of 14 residues. The CDR3, as DNA: TGTGCCAGTAGTATAACGGGAGGGTACAATGAGCAGTTCTTC. Its protein product is CASSITGGYNEQFF.

This clonotype was seen a few times. The chain combines TRBV18 with TRBJ1-3; D remains ambiguous. Germline assignment: CDR1 KGHSH and CDR2 LQKENI. The CDR3 covers 13 residues. Trimming shortened V by 3 bases and J by 4 bases, and 7 bases separated the two germline ends. CDR3 residues: CASSPEQGNTIYF. The CDR3 coding sequence is TGTGCCAGCTCACCGGAACAGGGAAACACCATATATTTT.

This clonotype was counted ten times or more. The chain uses TRBV7-2 and TRBJ1-3; TRBD1 matches at 8 bases. The CDR3 runs to 15 residues. With V trimmed by 5 bases and J by 2 bases, 5 bases remained unmatched. CDR1 is SGHTA and CDR2 is FQGNSA in the germline V gene. For the CDR3, the DNA is TGTGCCAGCAGCGTCGACAGGGGAACTGGAAACACCATATATTTT. Translation: CASSVDRGTGNTIYF.

This clonotype was picked up a small number of times. The junction departs from germline at one end; a sequencing error may be responsible. The V call is TRBV11-2, the J call TRBJ1-4; no clear D gene. CDR1 and CDR2 from the germline V gene are SGHAT and FQNNGV. The CDR3 sequence is 11 residues long. The CDR3 sequence: CASSLDGKTIF. The CDR3 DNA sequence: TGTGCCAGCAGCTTAGACGGAAAAACGATTTTT.

Turning to this clonotype: Sequence at one end of the junction differs from germline and may be a read error. This rearrangement joins TRBV5-1 to TRBJ1-6, with D unresolved. Per the germline V gene, CDR1 is SGHRS and CDR2 is YFSETQ. This CDR3 has 13 residues. The CDR3: CASRLGDNSPLHF. The CDR3 DNA reads as TGCGCCAGCAGATTGGGTGATAATTCACCCCTCCACTTT.

The rearrangement joins TRBV28 to TRBJ1-2; the match to TRBD1 covers 11 bases. The germline CDR1 and CDR2 sequences are MDHEN and SYDVKM. Trimming removed 10 bases from V and 4 bases from J; junction bases left unmatched: 11. The CDR3 has 15 amino acids. The CDR3 region is CAITDRGRGIYGYTF. The CDR3 DNA reads as TGTGCCATCACGGACAGGGGGCGCGGAATCTATGGCTACACCTTC.

The chain has TRBV19 and TRBJ2-2, with unresolved D. The CDR3 covers 15 residues. V lost 7 bases to trimming and J lost 2 bases, with 14 bases between them. CDR1 is LNHDA, CDR2 SQIVND, per germline (reference sequence). CDR3 DNA: TGTGCCAGTACCTTGTGGGCCACAAACACCGGGGAGCTGTTTTTT. Translating gives CASTLWATNTGELFF.

This clonotype was detected ten times or more. V is TRBV27 and J is TRBJ1-6; D is uncertain. This CDR3 region has 13 residues. Per germline, CDR1 MNHEY and CDR2 SMNVEV (reference sequence). Trimming cost V 0 bases and J 9 bases, with 6 bases left between them. CDR3 in amino acids: CASSLSSSSPLHF. The CDR3 DNA follows: TGTGCCAGCAGTTTATCGTCTAGTTCACCCCTCCACTTT.

Ten or more counts support this clonotype. The chain links TRBV7-8 to TRBJ2-7; TRBD2 might be the D (6 bases). V lost 2 bases, J lost 1 base, and 9 bases lay in between. The CDR3 loop spans 14 amino acids. CDR1 SGHVS and CDR2 FQNEAQ come from the germline V gene. The CDR3 loop reads CASSLRRGSYEQYF. The CDR3 DNA reads TGTGCCAGCAGCTTACGGCGGGGTTCCTACGAGCAGTACTTC.

This clonotype was recorded at least ten times. V usage is TRBV7-2 and J usage is TRBJ2-4, with 8 bases that match TRBD2. Trimming at V came to 4 bases and at J to 9 bases, leaving 5 bases not matched to a gene. The V gene's germline CDR1 is SGHTA and CDR2 FQGNSA. This CDR3 spans 13 amino acids. CDR3 coding DNA: TGTGCCAGCAGCTCCGGGGGGGGGGGCATTCAGTACTTC. It is translated as CASSSGGGGIQYF.

This clonotype was seen many times. V and J are TRBV10-3 and TRBJ2-2; 11 bases match TRBD1. Germline loops: CDR1 ENHRY, CDR2 SYGVKD. Unmatched junction bases numbered 4, after V lost 3 bases and J lost 4 bases. The CDR3 contains 16 residues. CDR3 nucleotide sequence: TGTGCCATCAGTGACTCGGGGACAGGGGGCACCGGGGAGCTGTTTTTT. It encodes CAISDSGTGGTGELFF.

This clonotype was recorded at least ten times. V usage is TRBV7-2 and J usage is TRBJ2-3, with TRBD2 identical over 7 bases. J lost 2 bases, V lost 6 bases, and 2 bases had no gene match. This CDR3 region has 13 residues. Germline CDR1 reads SGHTA; CDR2 reads FQGNSA. The CDR3 protein is CASRGLSTDTQYF. The CDR3 coding sequence is TGTGCCAGCAGGGGACTATCCACAGATACGCAGTATTTT.

The rearrangement links TRBV20-1 to TRBJ2-3; the D is unclear. CDR1 DFQATT and CDR2 SNEGSKA come from the germline V gene (reference sequence). This CDR3 spans 14 amino acids. Trimming took off 5 bases at V and 0 bases at J, with 12 bases between the two ends. The CDR3, as DNA: TGCAGTGCTCCGGAAGATTCTAGCACAGATACGCAGTATTTT. Translating gives CSAPEDSSTDTQYF.

This sequence joins TRBV28 and TRBJ1-1; D gene uncertain. Germline CDR1 reads MDHEN; CDR2 reads SYDVKM. V lost 7 bases to trimming and J lost 4 bases, with 13 bases between them. The length of the CDR3 is 13 residues. CDR3 sequence (DNA): TGTGCCAGCAATGAAGGGTTAGGCACTGAAGCTTTCTTT. It specifies CASNEGLGTEAFF.

The V call is TRBV2, the J call TRBJ2-1, with D possibly being TRBD2 (6 bases). V was trimmed by 6 bases and J by 7 bases, leaving 13 bases between them. The CDR3 runs to 13 residues. Germline-derived CDR1 and CDR2 are SNHLY and FYNNEI. CDR3 sequence reads: CASSGTRLNEQFF. The CDR3 region has the DNA TGTGCCAGCAGCGGGACTCGACTGAATGAGCAGTTCTTC.

This clonotype occurred many times. The rearrangement joins TRBV7-3 to TRBJ2-1; 14 bases match TRBD2. CDR1 is SGHTA, CDR2 FQGTGA, per germline. Trimming at V came to 4 bases and at J to 7 bases, leaving 12 bases not matched to a gene. The CDR3 loop spans 18 amino acids. This chain's CDR3 is CASSSRLAGGPGENEQFF. Written as DNA, the CDR3 is TGTGCCAGCAGCTCCCGACTAGCGGGAGGGCCGGGGGAAAATGAGCAGTTCTTC.

The rearrangement links TRBV4-1 to TRBJ2-7; D not certain. The CDR3 has 11 residues. V was clipped by 0 bases and J by 5 bases, with 2 bases between them. Germline CDR1 is MGHRA and CDR2 is YSYEKL. CDR3 coding DNA: TGCGCCAGCAGCCAAGACGACGAGCAGTACTTC. This codes for CASSQDDEQYF.

There are a few counts of this clonotype. J is TRBJ2-7 and V is TRBV29-1; 7 bases agree with TRBD1. Looked up from germline, CDR1 is SQVTM and CDR2 is ANQGSEA. V was pared by 7 bases and J by 2 bases, with 5 bases of the junction left unmatched. The CDR3 sequence is 12 residues long. The DNA of the CDR3 is TGCAGCGCCCGACAGGGCCCCTACGAGCAGTACTTC. Translated: CSARQGPYEQYF.

This clonotype was picked up many times. The CDR3 sequence is CASRPAPLNTEAFF. The DNA of the CDR3 is TGTGCCAGTAGGCCGGCACCGTTGAACACTGAAGCTTTCTTT. The chain carries TRBV19 and TRBJ1-1, with D unclear. V lost 6 bases to trimming and J lost 0 bases, with 11 bases between them. The germline V gene encodes CDR1 LNHDA and CDR2 SQIVND (reference sequence). This CDR3 region has 14 residues.

Ten or more counts support this clonotype. The V gene is TRBV7-3, the J gene TRBJ2-5, with a possible D match to TRBD1 (6 bases). The germline V gene encodes CDR1 SGHTA and CDR2 FQGTGA. The CDR3 loop spans 13 amino acids. V dropped 9 bases and J dropped 3 bases, with 14 bases sitting between them. CDR3 nucleotides: TGTGCCAGTAAACAGGGACCCGAAGAGACCCAGTACTTC. Amino acid sequence: CASKQGPEETQYF.

The genes are TRBV6-4 and TRBJ2-3, with 10 bases fitting TRBD1. The germline gives CDR1 MRHNA, CDR2 SNTAGT. With 6 bases clipped from V and 5 bases from J, the junction kept 5 bases outside the gene matches. The CDR3 contains 14 residues. The CDR3 nucleotides are TGTGCCAGCAGCGACGGACAGGGGGGAGATACGCAGTATTTT. This codes for CASSDGQGGDTQYF.